This passage covers 21 T cell receptor beta chains from one sample sequenced in a study of cytotoxic CD8 clonotypes in ibrutinib-treated CLL. Sequencing used immunoSEQ multiplex PCR; TCRdb keeps in-frame clones, though not all of them. The sample holds 45,000 to 55,000 clones, approximately 50% seen once. Specimen: PBMCs, collected after 12 months of ibrutinib treatment. The receptors originated from a human donor with chronic lymphocytic leukemia.

The V and J genes are TRBV4-1 and TRBJ1-6; no firm D call. The CDR3 length is 13 residues. In germline, CDR1 is MGHRA, CDR2 YSYEKL. V gave up 6 bases and J gave up 9 bases, with 12 bases separating them. CDR3 DNA sequence: TGCGCCAGCAGGCGAGAAAGAGGTTCACCCCTCCACTTT. Translated, it gives CASRRERGSPLHF.

This chain connects TRBV2 to TRBJ2-1; 7 bases line up with TRBD1. Germline loops: CDR1 SNHLY, CDR2 FYNNEI. V lost 6 bases, J lost 0 bases, and 5 bases stayed unmatched. The CDR3 length is 15 residues. In nucleotides, the CDR3 is TGTGCCAGCAGACAGGGGCTTAGCTCCTACAATGAGCAGTTCTTC. Translated, it gives CASRQGLSSYNEQFF.

J is TRBJ2-7 and V is TRBV5-1, with D unclear. The CDR3 consists of 11 residues. Trimming removed 6 bases from V and 1 base from J, with 5 bases in between. The germline gives CDR1 SGHRS, CDR2 YFSETQ. The CDR3 coding sequence is TGCGCCAGCAAATCGTCCTACGAGCAGTACTTC. Amino acids: CASKSSYEQYF. Using reference TRBV5-1 and TRBJ2-7 for the parts outside the CDR3, the full variable domain is KAGVTQTPRYLIKTRGQQVTLSCSPISGHRSVSWYQQTPGQGLQFLFEYFSETQRNKGNFPGRFSGRQFSNSRSEMNVSTLELGDSALYLCASKSSYEQYFGPGTRLTVT.

The V and J genes are TRBV18 and TRBJ2-5; D is uncertain. V was clipped by 3 bases and J by 4 bases, with 9 bases between them. The CDR3 extends over 13 amino acids. CDR1 KGHSH and CDR2 LQKENI come from the germline V gene. CDR3 protein: CASSPGGLETQYF. The CDR3 bases are TGTGCCAGCTCACCGGGCGGCCTAGAGACCCAGTACTTC. Combining the CDR3 with reference TRBV18 and TRBJ2-5 gives the whole variable domain NAGVMQNPRHLVRRRGQEARLRCSPMKGHSHVYWYRQLPEEGLKFMVYLQKENIIDESGMPKERFSAEFPKEGPSILRIQQVVRGDSAAYFCASSPGGLETQYFGPGTRLLVL.

The J gene is TRBJ1-6, the V gene TRBV5-6; no reliable D call. The CDR3 has 12 amino acids. The germline V gene has CDR1 SGHDT and CDR2 YYEEEE. V lost 5 bases and J lost 15, with 15 bases in between. CDR3 DNA sequence: TGTGCCAGCAGACGGGAACTGGGGATCCTCCACTTT. Protein sequence: CASRRELGILHF.

The genes are TRBV9 and TRBJ2-1, with 8 bases fitting TRBD1. Per the germline V gene, CDR1 is SGDLS and CDR2 is YYNGEE. The CDR3 has 14 amino acids. V gave up 6 bases and J gave up 0 bases; unmatched junction bases: 2. CDR3 coding DNA: TGTGCCAGCACCGACAGGGGCTCCTACAATGAGCAGTTCTTC. It yields the protein CASTDRGSYNEQFF.

The rearrangement uses TRBV28 and TRBJ1-3; D gene uncertain. This CDR3 spans 14 amino acids. Trimming took 6 bases from V and 0 from J, leaving 9 bases between them. The germline CDR1 and CDR2 sequences are MDHEN and SYDVKM. The CDR3, as DNA: TGTGCCAGCAGCCGCTCCCGCTCTGGAAACACCATATATTTT. Translation: CASSRSRSGNTIYF.

The table lists this clone with a count of one. This chain joins TRBV7-2 and TRBJ2-7, with 9 bases fitting TRBD2. Germline V gene data show CDR1 as SGHTA and CDR2 as FQGNSA. J gave up 6 bases and V 2 bases, and 11 bases lay outside the gene matches. This CDR3 has 16 amino acids. CDR3 nucleotides: TGTGCCAGCAGCTTACAGGTCAGCGGGAGGTCAACCGAGCAGTACTTC. The encoded protein is CASSLQVSGRSTEQYF.

This clone appeared a few times. The chain couples TRBV7-2 to TRBJ2-3, with 10 bases fitting TRBD2. V shed 0 bases, J shed 7 bases, and the junction held 13 bases outside the gene matches. CDR3 size: 18 residues. Per germline, CDR1 SGHTA and CDR2 FQGNSA. The CDR3 DNA reads TGTGCCAGCAGCTTAGCGCTGAGGGGGTCTAGCGGGAGACATACGCAGTATTTT. As protein: CASSLALRGSSGRHTQYF.

This clone has only a few counts. The V and J genes are TRBV18 and TRBJ1-5, with a possible D match to TRBD1 (5 bases). CDR1 KGHSH and CDR2 LQKENI come from the germline V gene. This CDR3 is 15 amino acids long. The V end was cut by 1 base, the J end by 4 bases, with 11 bases between. CDR3 in amino acids: CASSPQQGNNQPQHF. The CDR3 DNA sequence: TGTGCCAGCTCACCACAGCAGGGAAATAATCAGCCCCAGCATTTT.

This chain connects TRBV2 to TRBJ1-1; D unresolved. V was clipped by 7 bases and J by 0 bases, with 9 bases between them. Germline V gene data show CDR1 as SNHLY and CDR2 as FYNNEI. The CDR3 totals 13 residues. The CDR3 loop reads CASTARMNTEAFF. CDR3 bases: TGTGCCAGCACGGCCAGAATGAACACTGAAGCTTTCTTT.

This clone was detected a few times. The chain recombines TRBV11-2 with TRBJ2-1, with 8 bases identical to TRBD2. The germline V gene has CDR1 SGHAT and CDR2 FQNNGV. Unmatched junction bases numbered 6, after V lost 1 base and J lost 1 base. The CDR3 contains 17 residues. The CDR3 spells CASSLGPGLASYNEQFF. CDR3 in DNA: TGTGCCAGCAGCTTAGGCCCTGGACTAGCATCCTACAATGAGCAGTTCTTC.

This clone was counted a few times. The chain has TRBV6-4 and TRBJ2-5; 11 bases are a match to TRBD2. The V and J ends lost 5 bases and 7 bases, in that order; junction bases with no gene match: 12. This CDR3 has 16 residues. Germline lookup yields CDR1 MRHNA and CDR2 SNTAGT. The CDR3 DNA reads as TGTGCCAGCAGTTACGGGGCTAGCGGGGGGTTCCCGACCCAGTACTTC. Amino acid sequence: CASSYGASGGFPTQYF.

The CDR3 coding sequence is TGTGCCAGCTCACCGGGGCAGACCAAAAACATTCAGTACTTC. Translated: CASSPGQTKNIQYF. This chain links TRBV18 with TRBJ2-4; TRBD1 might be the D (5 bases). The V end lost 3 bases, the J end lost 2 bases, and 8 bases lay between the germline ends. This CDR3 is built from 14 residues. Germline loops: CDR1 KGHSH, CDR2 LQKENI.

The rearrangement links TRBV15 to TRBJ2-7; D may correspond to TRBD1 or TRBD2 (5 bases each). There are 13 residues in the CDR3. V lost 8 bases, J lost 5 bases, and 16 bases lay in between. Looked up from germline, CDR1 is LNHNV and CDR2 is YYDKDF (reference sequence). CDR3 bases: TGTGCCACCTCGGGACCCCTCCGGAACGAGCAGTACTTC. Residues: CATSGPLRNEQYF. The variable domain in full, completed from reference TRBV15 and TRBJ2-7, reads DAMVIQNPRYQVTQFGKPVTLSCSQTLNHNVMYWYQQKSSQAPKLLFHYYDKDFNNEADTPDNFQSRRPNTSFCFLDIRSPGLGDTAMYLCATSGPLRNEQYFGPGTRLTVT.

The chain carries TRBV21-1 and TRBJ1-2. TRBV21-1 is a documented pseudogene. This CDR3 has 14 amino acids. For the CDR3, the DNA is TGTGCCAGCAAGCCCGATTCCCACCATACTGGCTACACCTTC. Protein: CASKPDSHHTGYTF.

The chain links TRBV28 to TRBJ1-2; possible D gene TRBD1, 5 bases. CDR1 is MDHEN and CDR2 is SYDVKM in the germline V gene. V gave up 5 bases and J gave up 0 bases, with 19 bases separating them. CDR3 length: 17 residues. In DNA, the CDR3 is TGTGCCAGCAGTGTACGGACACCCCAGGTTACTAACTATGGCTACACCTTC. Translated: CASSVRTPQVTNYGYTF.

This rearrangement joins TRBV19 to TRBJ2-3; 11 bases align to TRBD2. CDR1 is LNHDA, CDR2 SQIVND, per germline (reference sequence). The CDR3 runs to 15 residues. The junction had 10 bases not matched to a gene; V was cut back by 10 bases and J by 4 bases. The DNA for the CDR3 is TGTGCCACCAAACTAGCGGGAGATACAGCAGATACGCAGTATTTT. Translating it yields CATKLAGDTADTQYF.

The rearrangement links TRBV5-8 to TRBJ1-2; D remains unclear. This CDR3 has 13 residues. V shed 5 bases and J shed 8 bases, with 16 bases lying between them. Germline V gene sequence: CDR1 SGHTS, CDR2 YDEGEE. CDR3 DNA: TGTGCCAGCAGGACCAGACTCTTGGGGGGCTACACCTTC. Translation gives CASRTRLLGGYTF.

This clone occurred a few times. CDR3 residues: CASSQGPGWYEQYF. The CDR3 region has the DNA TGTGCCAGCAGCCAGGGACCGGGTTGGTACGAGCAGTACTTC. The chain carries TRBV7-2 and TRBJ2-7; D might be TRBD1 or TRBD2, each matching 5 bases. Trimming cost V 5 bases and J 4 bases, with 15 bases left between them. This CDR3 has 14 amino acids. Germline V gene sequence: CDR1 SGHTA, CDR2 FQGNSA.

This clone was recorded a few times. This chain uses TRBV5-1 with TRBJ1-4; 7 bases align to TRBD1. Germline V gives CDR1 SGHRS, CDR2 YFSETQ. This CDR3 is 14 amino acids long. V lost 2 bases, J lost 4 bases, and 2 bases stayed unmatched. As DNA, the CDR3 is TGCGCCAGCAGCTTCACAGGGGTTAATGAAAAACTGTTTTTT. Protein sequence: CASSFTGVNEKLFF.